This T cell receptor beta chain is from a study of glioma-infiltrating T cells after dendritic cell vaccination. Study-level information: Patients received autologous tumor lysate-pulsed dendritic cell vaccination between about 2002 and 2013. Findings and limits, study-wide: Only a small number of patients had complete blood and tumor samples. Patients with more pretreatment TILs had longer time to progression and survival.

In regard to this clone: Its target is unknown.

Documented time point: after dendritic cell vaccination, including at tumor progression/relapse. Before vaccination, two weeks after the third vaccination, and at progression, PBMC were collected. Libraries were prepared by immunoSEQ multiplex PCR; TCRdb keeps only in-frame clonotypes and omits some of them. The sample holds about 82,000 clones, over 80% seen once. Germline values: CDR1 SQVTM, CDR2 ANQGSEA. The CDR3 covers 13 residues. V lost 6 bases, J lost 6 bases, and 10 bases stayed unmatched. V gene TRBV29-1 combines with J gene TRBJ2-7; 8 bases map to TRBD1. This TCR was sampled from a human donor with glioblastoma. Sequencing used blood, obtained after dendritic cell vaccination. The CDR3 region is CSVANSGGAEQYF. In DNA form, the CDR3 reads TGCAGCGTGGCTAACTCAGGGGGCGCCGAGCAGTACTTC.